This T cell receptor (beta chain) was sequenced in a study of blood T cells in healthy people across ages. Germline loops: CDR1 SGHRS, CDR2 YFSETQ. This CDR3 has 15 amino acids. V was cut by 0 bases and J by 1 base, with 9 bases left in between. This clonotype was found many times. A sample-barcoded 5' primer and a J-beta primer mix were used in a second PCR of about 6 to 12 cycles. Each CDR3 protein is one row after TCRdb ran MiXCR on the 5' RACE reads. Here the sample spans approximately 730,000 distinct CDR3 sequences, approximately 39% being singletons. The sequence came from a woman in her sixties or seventies in good health. The rearrangement links TRBV5-1 to TRBJ2-3; D might be TRBD1 (6 bases). Material: blood. The CDR3 DNA sequence: TGCGCCAGCAGCTTGGCACAGGGAGGCACAGATACGCAGTATTTT. It yields the protein CASSLAQGGTDTQYF.